These 25 T cell receptor beta chains share one sample of origin, sequenced in a study of T-cell reconstitution after alpha-beta-depleted transplantation in children. The TCRbeta library incorporated unique molecular identifiers. Using its own MiXCR run on the PCR reads, TCRdb lists one record per CDR3 protein. Here the sample spans approximately 400,000 distinct CDR3 sequences, 11% being singletons. The sample in question was PBMCs from the stem cell graft donor, obtained from the stem cell graft. The receptor source for this set is a human donor who donated a stem cell graft to a child with acute myeloid leukemia.

This sequence joins TRBV4-3 and TRBJ2-1; 7 bases fit TRBD2. Germline assignment: CDR1 LGHNA and CDR2 YSLEER. This CDR3 has 17 amino acids. V dropped 0 bases and J dropped 4; count of bases not matched to a gene: 9. The CDR3 region has the DNA TGCGCCAGCAGCCAAGATTGGGGGACTACATCATACAATGAGCAGTTCTTC. Its protein is CASSQDWGTTSYNEQFF.

In its sample, this clonotype was seen a few times. J is TRBJ2-5 and V is TRBV5-1, with TRBD2 matching over 7 bases. The CDR3 contains 14 residues. Germline V gene lookup returns CDR1 SGHRS and CDR2 YFSETQ. V lost 4 bases, J lost 2 bases, and 5 bases stayed unmatched. In DNA, the CDR3 is TGCGCCAGCAGCCCAGCGGGGATACAAGAGACCCAGTACTTC. Protein sequence: CASSPAGIQETQYF.

This clonotype was seen a few times. This chain links TRBV20-1 with TRBJ1-3, with a tentative D call TRBD1 (6 bases). This CDR3 comprises 15 residues. The germline CDR1 and CDR2 sequences are DFQATT and SNEGSKA (reference sequence). Trimming took off 0 bases at V and 4 bases at J, with 13 bases between the two ends. CDR3 loop: CSARDGQSGGNTIYF. The CDR3 coding sequence is TGCAGTGCTAGAGACGGACAGTCAGGGGGAAACACCATATATTTT.

This clonotype was counted many times. The chain joins TRBV11-2 to TRBJ2-1; TRBD1 matches at 9 bases. The V gene end was trimmed by 0 bases and the J gene end by 1 base; junction bases not matched to a gene: 7. Germline values: CDR1 SGHAT, CDR2 FQNNGV. CDR3 length equals 18 residues. CDR3 sequence: CASSLDHSGTGSYNEQFF. The CDR3 DNA reads TGTGCCAGCAGCTTAGATCATTCTGGGACAGGGTCCTACAATGAGCAGTTCTTC.

The chain carries TRBV30 and TRBJ1-5; D not certain. CDR1 GTSNPN and CDR2 SVGIG come from the germline V gene (reference sequence). CDR3 length: 13 residues. Trimming removed 0 bases from V and 2 bases from J, with 5 bases in between. CDR3 residues: CAWSVRGNQPQHF. As DNA, the CDR3 is TGTGCCTGGAGTGTTAGGGGCAATCAGCCCCAGCATTTT.

The J gene is TRBJ2-1, the V gene TRBV30; 9 positions match TRBD2. This CDR3 is built from 14 residues. Trimming took 2 bases from V and 9 from J; bases not matched to a gene: 8. Germline loops: CDR1 GTSNPN, CDR2 SVGIG (reference sequence). The CDR3 bases are TGTGCCTGGAGTAAGGTAGCGGGAGTGTTTGAGCAGTTCTTC. Protein: CAWSKVAGVFEQFF.

V gene TRBV10-2 combines with J gene TRBJ1-1; D remains unclear. This CDR3 is 11 amino acids long. Germline V gene sequence: CDR1 WSHSY, CDR2 SAAADI. V was shortened by 1 base and J by 3 bases, with 0 bases between the two germline ends. Here the CDR3 DNA reads TGCGCCAGCAGTGAGTACACTGAAGCTTTCTTT. It translates to CASSEYTEAFF.

The rearrangement uses TRBV5-1 and TRBJ2-1; D assignment may be TRBD1 or TRBD2 (5 bases each). This CDR3 is 13 amino acids long. Trimming pared 9 bases from V and 6 bases from J, leaving 16 bases between. Germline loops: CDR1 SGHRS, CDR2 YFSETQ. The CDR3 DNA reads as TGCGCCACCGGGACCGGCAGATCCAATGAGCAGTTCTTC. Amino acids: CATGTGRSNEQFF.

The V gene is TRBV2, the J gene TRBJ2-7, with D possibly TRBD2 on 5 matching bases. The CDR3 has 13 amino acids. V was cut by 4 bases and J by 6 bases, with 13 bases left in between. Looked up from germline, CDR1 is SNHLY and CDR2 is FYNNEI. The CDR3 DNA reads as TGTGCCAGCAGTGCCCCCGGGGTCGGCGAGCAGTACTTC. Translating gives CASSAPGVGEQYF.

In its sample, this clonotype was seen a few times. The chain joins TRBV27 to TRBJ2-1; 8 bases agree with TRBD2. Unmatched junction bases numbered 10, after V lost 2 bases and J lost 7 bases. The CDR3 is 16 amino acids. Germline CDR1 reads MNHEY; CDR2 reads SMNVEV (reference sequence). The CDR3 DNA reads as TGTGCCAGCAGTTTACTCGGAGGACGGGGGGGTAATGAGCAGTTCTTC. Encoded protein: CASSLLGGRGGNEQFF.

This clonotype was counted only a few times. The J gene is TRBJ1-1, the V gene TRBV20-1; D gene unclear. This CDR3 has 13 residues. Deletions cut 1 base from V and 2 bases from J, with 8 bases between. Germline lookup yields CDR1 DFQATT and CDR2 SNEGSKA (reference sequence). The CDR3 DNA is TGCAGTGCTAGAGTGGCAGGTAACACTGAAGCTTTCTTT. Protein: CSARVAGNTEAFF.

This clonotype was counted at least ten times. The rearrangement uses TRBV12-3 or TRBV12-4 and TRBJ2-5; D possibly corresponds to TRBD2 (5 bases). The CDR3 has 13 residues. V shed 6 bases and J shed 1 base, with 9 bases lying between them. The CDR3 nucleotides are TGTGCCAGCAGACTAGACTCCCAAGAGACCCAGTACTTC. It codes for CASRLDSQETQYF.

The sample holds many counts of this clonotype. This sequence joins TRBV3-1 and TRBJ1-1; D call uncertain. With 4 bases removed from V and 3 bases from J, the gap between germline ends came to 12 bases. From germline, CDR1 is LGHDT and CDR2 YNNKEL (reference sequence). The CDR3 consists of 14 residues. The CDR3 here is CASSRGRWDTEAFF. CDR3 DNA sequence: TGTGCCAGCAGCCGAGGCAGGTGGGACACTGAAGCTTTCTTT.

The V call is TRBV15, the J call TRBJ2-1; tentative D call: TRBD2 (7 bases). Germline CDR1 LNHNV, CDR2 YYDKDF (reference sequence). V shed 1 base and J shed 11 bases, with 21 bases lying between them. The CDR3 consists of 16 residues. Written as DNA, the CDR3 is TGTGCCACCAGCAGAGGCGGAGGGGGGGCTACAATGAAGCAGTTCTTC. Encoded protein: CATSRGGGGATMKQFF.

This clonotype was observed at least ten times. The gene calls are TRBV5-5 and TRBJ2-7, with D possibly TRBD2 on 5 matching bases. There are 14 residues in the CDR3. Looked up from germline, CDR1 is SGHKS and CDR2 is YYEKEE (reference sequence). Trimming removed 4 bases at V and 3 bases at J, with 14 bases between. The CDR3 loop reads CASSPLSGGYEQYV. CDR3 nucleotide sequence: TGTGCCAGCAGCCCCCTTTCCGGAGGCTACGAGCAGTACGTC.

This clonotype was recorded at least ten times. The V gene is TRBV12-3 or TRBV12-4, the J gene TRBJ1-5; 7 nucleotides agree with TRBD1. The V and J ends lost 6 bases and 6 bases, in that order; junction bases with no gene match: 11. The CDR3 runs to 15 residues. In nucleotides, the CDR3 is TGTGCCAGCAGCCGAACAGGGGACGGTGGTCAGCCCCAGCATTTT. It specifies CASSRTGDGGQPQHF.

The J gene is TRBJ2-5, the V gene TRBV7-2; 8 bases are a match to TRBD2. J was trimmed by 9 bases and V by 5 bases; bases with no gene match: 11. CDR1 SGHTA and CDR2 FQGNSA come from the germline V gene. CDR3 length: 14 residues. The DNA of the CDR3 is TGTGCCAGCAGCGCTCCGGGACTAGACACGGCCCAGTACTTC. Protein: CASSAPGLDTAQYF.

This clonotype came up a few times. The rearrangement joins TRBV27 to TRBJ1-2; 10 nucleotides agree with TRBD1. The CDR3 has 14 residues. CDR1 and CDR2 (germline): MNHEY, SMNVEV (reference sequence). V lost 8 bases and J lost 8; bases outside the gene matches: 11. CDR3 loop: CASGQGVPLGGYTF. The CDR3 DNA follows: TGTGCCAGCGGACAGGGGGTCCCTCTGGGCGGCTACACCTTC.

This clonotype showed up just a few times. This rearrangement joins TRBV7-2 to TRBJ2-1, with 9 bases matching TRBD1. This CDR3 has 16 amino acids. Germline CDR1 reads SGHTA; CDR2 reads FQGNSA. V was pared by 1 base and J by 2 bases, with 3 bases of the junction left unmatched. Written as DNA, the CDR3 is TGTGCCAGCAGCTTAGTTACAGGGGGCGCCTACAATGAGCAGTTCTTC. Protein sequence: CASSLVTGGAYNEQFF. The variable domain in full, with the rest retrieved from reference TRBV7-2 and TRBJ2-1, is GAGVSQSPSNKVTEKGKDVELRCDPISGHTALYWYRQSLGQGLEFLIYFQGNSAPDKSGLPSDRFSAERTGGSVSTLTIQRTQQEDSAVYLCASSLVTGGAYNEQFFGPGTRLTVL.

The gene calls are TRBV7-9 and TRBJ1-2, with no clear D. The CDR3 runs 13 residues. Germline CDR1 and CDR2: SEHNR and FQNEAQ (reference sequence). Deletions cut 1 base from V and 7 bases from J, with 10 bases between. CDR3: CASSLVIGPGYTF. In nucleotides, the CDR3 is TGTGCCAGCAGCTTAGTTATAGGGCCTGGCTACACCTTC.

The chain recombines TRBV29-1 with TRBJ1-1; D not certain. The germline V gene encodes CDR1 SQVTM and CDR2 ANQGSEA. The V gene lost 7 bases and the J gene lost 5 bases, with 14 bases spanning the gap. The CDR3 runs to 12 residues. CDR3: CSGLDSGTEAFF. CDR3 sequence (DNA): TGCAGCGGCCTCGACTCTGGGACTGAAGCTTTCTTT.

This clonotype was picked up a small number of times. J is TRBJ2-7 and V is TRBV7-6; tentatively, D is TRBD1 or TRBD2 (6 bases each). Trimming took 11 bases from V and 5 from J, leaving 22 bases between them. Looked up from germline, CDR1 is SGHVS and CDR2 is FNYEAQ. The CDR3 runs 14 residues. Written as DNA, the CDR3 is TGTGCCTGCGGTGCCGGGGGCGCTTTCGACGAGCAGTACTTC. It is translated as CACGAGGAFDEQYF. Looking up the rest from reference TRBV7-6 and TRBJ2-7 gives the full variable domain: GAGVSQSPRYKVTKRGQDVALRCDPISGHVSLYWYRQALGQGPEFLTYFNYEAQQDKSGLPNDRFSAERPEGSISTLTIQRTEQRDSAMYRCACGAGGAFDEQYFGPGTRLTVT.

The J gene is TRBJ2-1, the V gene TRBV7-3; D ambiguous. The V gene's germline CDR1 is SGHTA and CDR2 FQGTGA. The V gene lost 5 bases and the J gene lost 4 bases, with 9 bases spanning the gap. The CDR3 extends over 13 amino acids. The CDR3 here is CASSRGDYNEQFF. CDR3 sequence (DNA): TGTGCCAGCAGCCGTGGGGATTACAATGAGCAGTTCTTC.

V is TRBV7-6 and J is TRBJ2-3; D is ambiguous. V dropped 2 bases and J dropped 0 bases, with 9 bases sitting between them. The CDR3 spans 15 residues. Germline CDR1 reads SGHVS; CDR2 reads FNYEAQ. The CDR3 nucleotides are TGTGCCAGCAGCTTACGAGAGTCTAGCACAGATACGCAGTATTTT. This encodes CASSLRESSTDTQYF.

This clonotype was detected many times. This chain connects TRBV18 to TRBJ1-5; perhaps TRBD1 as D (6 bases). The length of the CDR3 is 14 residues. V shed 4 bases and J shed 4 bases, with 11 bases lying between them. Germline CDR1 KGHSH, CDR2 LQKENI. The DNA for the CDR3 is TGTGCCAGCTCACGGGGGGGCGGTAATCAGCCCCAGCATTTT. Translation gives CASSRGGGNQPQHF.